This entry concerns a single T cell receptor (beta chain). CDR1 and CDR2 (germline): MGHRA, YSYEKL. The CDR3 is 13 residues long. Trimming took 7 bases from V and 5 from J, leaving 14 bases between them. This entry comes from a study of OX40 agonist ivuxolimab in advanced cancers. Overall study context: Aged 23 to 79 with a mean of roughly 65 years, they were 75% to 85% male.

Measured with immunoSEQ multiplex PCR; TCRdb has only the in-frame clones, and not every one. There are about 81,000 clones in the sample; about 93% occur only once, and more than 13% lies in the top ten. The gene calls are TRBV4-1 and TRBJ2-5; D uncertain. The sequences come from CD4+ or CD8+ T cells sorted from blood, collected in a trial of the OX40 agonist ivuxolimab. This receptor was taken from an adult with an advanced solid tumor such as melanoma, head and neck, liver or kidney cancer. The CDR3 nucleotides read TGCGCCAGCACGGACGCCCCTAGGGAGACCCAGTACTTC. Translation: CASTDAPRETQYF.